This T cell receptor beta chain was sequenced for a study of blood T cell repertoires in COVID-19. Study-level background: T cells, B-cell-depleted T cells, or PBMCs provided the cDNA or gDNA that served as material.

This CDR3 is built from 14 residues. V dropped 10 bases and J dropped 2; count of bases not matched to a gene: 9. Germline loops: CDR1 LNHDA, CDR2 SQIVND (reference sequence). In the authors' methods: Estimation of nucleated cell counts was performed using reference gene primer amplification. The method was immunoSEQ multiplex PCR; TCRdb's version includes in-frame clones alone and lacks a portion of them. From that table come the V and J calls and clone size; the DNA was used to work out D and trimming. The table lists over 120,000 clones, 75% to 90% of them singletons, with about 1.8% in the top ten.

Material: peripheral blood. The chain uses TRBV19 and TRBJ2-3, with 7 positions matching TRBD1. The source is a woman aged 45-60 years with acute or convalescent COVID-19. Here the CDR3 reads CAISSTGTTDTQYF. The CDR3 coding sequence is TGTGCCATCTCTTCGACAGGGACCACAGATACGCAGTATTTT.